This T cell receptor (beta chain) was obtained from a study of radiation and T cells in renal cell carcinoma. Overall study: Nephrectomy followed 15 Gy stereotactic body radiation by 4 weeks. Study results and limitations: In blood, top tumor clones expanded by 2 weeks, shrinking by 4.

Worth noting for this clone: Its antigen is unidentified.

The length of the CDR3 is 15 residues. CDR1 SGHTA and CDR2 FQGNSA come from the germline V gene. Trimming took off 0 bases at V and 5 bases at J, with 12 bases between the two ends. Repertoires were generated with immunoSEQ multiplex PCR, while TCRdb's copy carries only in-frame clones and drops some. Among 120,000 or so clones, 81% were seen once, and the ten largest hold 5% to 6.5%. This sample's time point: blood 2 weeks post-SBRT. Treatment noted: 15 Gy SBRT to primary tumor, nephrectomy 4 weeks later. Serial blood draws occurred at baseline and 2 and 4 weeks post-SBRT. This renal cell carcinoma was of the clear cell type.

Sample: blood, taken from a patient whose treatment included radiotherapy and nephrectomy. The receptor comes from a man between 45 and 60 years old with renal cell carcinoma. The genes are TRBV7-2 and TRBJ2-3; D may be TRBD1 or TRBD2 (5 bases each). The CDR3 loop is CASSLAGRTLDTQYF. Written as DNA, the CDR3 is TGTGCCAGCAGCTTAGCGGGACGCACGTTAGATACGCAGTATTTT.